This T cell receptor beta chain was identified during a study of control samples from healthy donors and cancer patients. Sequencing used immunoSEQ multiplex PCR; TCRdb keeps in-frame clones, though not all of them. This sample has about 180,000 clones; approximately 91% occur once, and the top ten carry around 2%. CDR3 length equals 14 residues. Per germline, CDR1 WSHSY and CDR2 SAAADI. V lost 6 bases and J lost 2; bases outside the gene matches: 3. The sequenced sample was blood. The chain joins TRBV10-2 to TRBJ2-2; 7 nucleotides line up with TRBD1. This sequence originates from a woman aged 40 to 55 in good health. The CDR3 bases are TGCGCCAGCAGGGGGACAGCCAACACCGGGGAGCTGTTTTTT. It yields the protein CASRGTANTGELFF.